This passage covers 26 T cell receptor beta chains from one sample sequenced in a study of blood T cell repertoires in COVID-19. The data were produced by immunoSEQ multiplex PCR, yet TCRdb's version contains in-frame clones alone and is incomplete. The table shows about 160,000 clones, with approximately 86% occurring only once. Sequences were obtained from peripheral blood. The receptors here all came from a middle-aged woman with COVID-19, enrolled during active disease.

V gene TRBV6-5 combines with J gene TRBJ1-1; a weak D match, TRBD1 (5 bases). Per the germline V gene, CDR1 is MNHEY and CDR2 is SVGAGI. The CDR3 totals 12 residues. The germline V and J ends were trimmed by 7 bases and 1 base, with 7 bases remaining between them. The DNA of the CDR3 is TGTGCCAGCAACCAGGGGAACACTGAAGCTTTCTTT. Translation: CASNQGNTEAFF.

There are many counts of this clone. The chain combines TRBV7-3 with TRBJ1-4; D may be TRBD1 (5 bases). Germline CDR1 SGHTA, CDR2 FQGTGA. CDR3 length: 13 amino acids. V lost 6 bases and J lost 10, with 15 bases in between. The CDR3 here is CASSPYPGGKLFF. The CDR3 coding sequence is TGTGCCAGCAGTCCATACCCCGGGGGAAAACTGTTTTTT.

The gene calls are TRBV30 and TRBJ2-7; 10 positions agree with TRBD1. V lost 0 bases, J lost 2 bases, and 4 bases stayed unmatched. Germline-derived CDR1 and CDR2 are GTSNPN and SVGIG (reference sequence). This CDR3 is built from 15 residues. The chain's CDR3 is CAWSVGTGATYEQYV. The CDR3 DNA sequence: TGTGCCTGGAGTGTGGGGACAGGGGCGACCTACGAGCAGTACGTC.

This clone was seen once. The chain joins TRBV29-1 to TRBJ1-1; D is uncertain. V was trimmed by 3 bases and J by 4 bases, leaving 18 bases between them. CDR3 length: 15 residues. The germline gives CDR1 SQVTM, CDR2 ANQGSEA. Written as DNA, the CDR3 is TGCAGCGTTGAGGCACAGAAGAGTTTGGGCACTGAAGCTTTCTTT. Its protein is CSVEAQKSLGTEAFF. Drawing the rest from reference TRBV29-1 and TRBJ1-1, the complete variable domain is SAVISQKPSRDICQRGTSLTIQCQVDSQVTMMFWYRQQPGQSLTLIATANQGSEATYESGFVIDKFPISRPNLTFSTLTVSNMSPEDSSIYLCSVEAQKSLGTEAFFGQGTRLTVV.

The rearrangement joins TRBV11-2 to TRBJ1-4; TRBD1 matches at 11 bases. The germline V gene has CDR1 SGHAT and CDR2 FQNNGV. V dropped 1 base and J dropped 6; count of bases not matched to a gene: 13. CDR3 length: 19 amino acids. Written as DNA, the CDR3 is TGTGCCAGCAGCTTAGTCCTTGTGGGACAGGGGGATCAAGATGAAAAACTGTTTTTT. This sequence encodes CASSLVLVGQGDQDEKLFF.

The V and J genes are TRBV27 and TRBJ1-6, with D maybe TRBD1 (5 bases). The CDR3 covers 15 residues. V was trimmed by 3 bases and J by 6 bases, leaving 12 bases between them. The germline V gene has CDR1 MNHEY and CDR2 SMNVEV (reference sequence). The CDR3 is CASSLAGMSNSPLHF. The CDR3 DNA follows: TGTGCCAGCAGTTTGGCAGGGATGAGTAATTCACCCCTCCACTTT.

The V and J genes are TRBV6-5 and TRBJ1-5, with D tentatively TRBD1 (6 bases). CDR1 is MNHEY and CDR2 is SVGAGI in the germline V gene. CDR3 size: 13 residues. V was cut by 6 bases and J by 6 bases, with 12 bases left in between. Written as DNA, the CDR3 is TGTGCCAGCAGCCGCAGGGGATCTCAGCCCCAGCATTTT. Its translation is CASSRRGSQPQHF.

The V gene is TRBV10-1, the J gene TRBJ1-1, with 11 positions matching TRBD1. V lost 6 bases, J lost 11 bases, and 8 bases stayed unmatched. The CDR3 contains 13 residues. The V gene's germline CDR1 is WNHNN and CDR2 SYGVQD (reference sequence). The CDR3 nucleotides read TGCGCCAGCAGCCGGACAGGGGGCCACTTTGCTTTCTTT. This sequence encodes CASSRTGGHFAFF.

This clone was observed a handful of times. The chain joins TRBV5-5 to TRBJ1-1; D is perhaps TRBD1 (5 bases). Germline CDR1 and CDR2: SGHKS and YYEKEE (reference sequence). The CDR3 runs 13 residues. V dropped 0 bases and J dropped 9 bases, with 12 bases sitting between them. The CDR3 is CASSLGEAGKAFF. In DNA, the CDR3 is TGTGCCAGCAGCTTGGGAGAGGCAGGGAAAGCTTTCTTT.

This chain uses TRBV10-2 with TRBJ2-2; D possibly corresponds to TRBD2 (6 bases). Trimming shortened V by 6 bases and J by 1 base, and 12 bases separated the two germline ends. Germline CDR1 reads WSHSY; CDR2 reads SAAADI. There are 15 residues in the CDR3. CDR3 protein: CASRPGGLNTGELFF. As DNA, the CDR3 is TGCGCCAGCAGGCCCGGGGGTCTGAACACCGGGGAGCTGTTTTTT.

The chain couples TRBV6-5 to TRBJ1-2; D call uncertain. There are 16 residues in the CDR3. In germline, CDR1 is MNHEY, CDR2 SVGAGI. Trimming left V 0 bases short and J 4 bases short, with 15 bases between. The CDR3 spells CASSYSPHSRPYGYTF. The CDR3 region has the DNA TGTGCCAGCAGTTACTCCCCCCACAGCCGCCCCTATGGCTACACCTTC.

V gene TRBV12-3 or TRBV12-4 combines with J gene TRBJ2-1, with 11 bases matching TRBD2. J lost 8 bases, V lost 7 bases, and 4 bases had no gene match. The CDR3 length is 13 residues. The CDR3 sequence is CASNPTSGDEQFF. The CDR3 region has the DNA TGTGCCAGCAATCCGACTAGCGGGGATGAGCAGTTCTTC.

The chain joins TRBV29-1 to TRBJ1-1; tentatively, D is TRBD1 (5 bases). Trimming pared 5 bases from V and 6 bases from J, leaving 22 bases between. Germline CDR1 is SQVTM and CDR2 is ANQGSEA. The CDR3 runs to 15 residues. Written as DNA, the CDR3 is TGCAGCGTTTTACCCGTAGACAGACTAGGGGCTGAAGCTTTCTTT. Encoded protein: CSVLPVDRLGAEAFF.

This clone has a single count. V usage is TRBV28 and J usage is TRBJ2-1; TRBD2 matches at 7 bases. The CDR3 spans 14 residues. With 3 bases clipped from V and 9 bases from J, the junction kept 8 bases outside the gene matches. The germline V gene encodes CDR1 MDHEN and CDR2 SYDVKM. CDR3 coding DNA: TGTGCCAGCAGTTTTATGGGAGGGCCCGGTGAGCAGTTCTTC. This encodes CASSFMGGPGEQFF.

The chain links TRBV7-8 to TRBJ1-6; 7 nucleotides line up with TRBD1. V shed 0 bases and J 0 bases; nucleotides not matched to a gene: 5. Germline CDR1 reads SGHVS; CDR2 reads FQNEAQ. The CDR3 sequence is 18 residues long. CDR3 amino acids: CASSLALGQSSYNSPLHF. Here the CDR3 DNA reads TGTGCCAGCAGCTTAGCGTTGGGACAGAGCTCCTATAATTCACCCCTCCACTTT.

The J gene is TRBJ1-1, the V gene TRBV11-2, with 7 nucleotides matching TRBD1. Looked up from germline, CDR1 is SGHAT and CDR2 is FQNNGV. Trimming took 5 bases from V and 3 from J; bases not matched to a gene: 6. The length of the CDR3 is 14 residues. The CDR3, as DNA: TGTGCCAGCAGCGAAAGGACAGGACACACTGAAGCTTTCTTT. It codes for CASSERTGHTEAFF.

The V and J genes are TRBV19 and TRBJ2-7, with D perhaps matching TRBD2 (5 bases). CDR3 length: 12 residues. The germline gives CDR1 LNHDA, CDR2 SQIVND (reference sequence). Deletions cut 4 bases from V and 4 bases from J, with 8 bases between. The DNA of the CDR3 is TGTGCCAGTAGTACCCCGGGATACGAGCAGTACTTC. It yields the protein CASSTPGYEQYF. Full variable domain (missing parts from reference TRBV19 and TRBJ2-7): DGGITQSPKYLFRKEGQNVTLSCEQNLNHDAMYWYRQDPGQGLRLIYYSQIVNDFQKGDIAEGYSVSREKKESFPLTVTSAQKNPTAFYLCASSTPGYEQYFGPGTRLTVT.

The chain is built from TRBV28 and TRBJ2-2, with D perhaps TRBD2 (5 bases). With 4 bases removed from V and 6 bases from J, the gap between germline ends came to 18 bases. This CDR3 contains 16 residues. Germline V gene lookup returns CDR1 MDHEN and CDR2 SYDVKM. Here the CDR3 DNA reads TGTGCCAGCAGTTCCCCGACCTTATCGGGGTCCGGGGAGCTGTTTTTT. It specifies CASSSPTLSGSGELFF.

This chain links TRBV29-1 with TRBJ2-1; possibly TRBD1 for D (6 bases). The V and J ends lost 7 bases and 2 bases respectively, with 9 bases between them. CDR1 is SQVTM and CDR2 is ANQGSEA in the germline V gene. The CDR3 totals 12 residues. DNA of the CDR3: TGCAGCGCACAGGGTCCCTACAATGAGCAGTTCTTC. This translates into CSAQGPYNEQFF.

With respect to this clone: One end of the junction is discordant with germline, which a read error may explain. The chain has TRBV7-7 and TRBJ2-3, with a weak D call TRBD2 (7 bases). This CDR3 comprises 18 residues. Looked up from germline, CDR1 is SSHAT and CDR2 is FNYEAQ (reference sequence). The CDR3 nucleotides are TGTGCTAGCAGCTTAGGTTGGGGGGGCCAGGAGTGCACAGATACGCAGTATTTT. Encoded protein: CASSLGWGGQECTDTQYF.

The gene calls are TRBV30 and TRBJ1-1; 7 bases align to TRBD1. V shed 1 base and J 4 bases; nucleotides not matched to a gene: 6. CDR3 size: 14 residues. In germline, CDR1 is GTSNPN, CDR2 SVGIG (reference sequence). CDR3: CAWSDPGGSTEAFF. The CDR3, as DNA: TGTGCCTGGAGTGATCCAGGGGGATCCACTGAAGCTTTCTTT. The full variable domain, rest sourced from reference TRBV30 and TRBJ1-1, is SQTIHQWPATLVQPVGSPLSLECTVEGTSNPNLYWYRQAAGRGLQLLFYSVGIGQISSEVPQNLSASRPQDRQFILSSKKLLLSDSGFYLCAWSDPGGSTEAFFGQGTRLTVV.

This clone has only a few counts. This rearrangement joins TRBV3-1 (or the pseudogene TRBV3-2) to TRBJ1-2, with 8 nucleotides matching TRBD1. The CDR3 consists of 17 residues. CDR1 is LGHDT and CDR2 is YNNKEL in the germline V gene (reference sequence). J was trimmed by 2 bases and V by 4 bases; bases with no gene match: 12. The CDR3 DNA sequence: TGTGCCAGCAGCCGTAGAGTTCGGGACAGGTCGAACTATGGCTACACCTTC. Translation: CASSRRVRDRSNYGYTF.

This clone was seen a single time. V gene TRBV7-2 combines with J gene TRBJ2-7, with D maybe TRBD1 (5 bases). The CDR3 length is 13 residues. The V gene's germline CDR1 is SGHTA and CDR2 FQGNSA. Trimming removed 3 bases at V and 4 bases at J, with 10 bases between. CDR3: CASSFRTNYEQYV. CDR3 sequence (DNA): TGTGCCAGCAGCTTTAGGACAAATTACGAGCAGTACGTC.

V usage is TRBV30 and J usage is TRBJ2-5; D is unclear. The V and J ends lost 5 bases and 2 bases respectively, with 9 bases between them. The CDR3 runs to 12 residues. The germline CDR1 and CDR2 sequences are GTSNPN and SVGIG (reference sequence). CDR3 residues: CAWGVLQETQYF. In DNA form, the CDR3 reads TGTGCCTGGGGGGTCCTACAAGAGACCCAGTACTTC. The full variable domain, completed using reference TRBV30 and TRBJ2-5, is SQTIHQWPATLVQPVGSPLSLECTVEGTSNPNLYWYRQAAGRGLQLLFYSVGIGQISSEVPQNLSASRPQDRQFILSSKKLLLSDSGFYLCAWGVLQETQYFGPGTRLLVL.

The chain combines TRBV7-8 with TRBJ1-5; D call uncertain. The germline gives CDR1 SGHVS, CDR2 FQNEAQ. Trimming took 0 bases from V and 0 from J, leaving 9 bases between them. The CDR3 spans 16 residues. This chain's CDR3 is CASSLADGYSNQPQHF. The CDR3, as DNA: TGTGCCAGCAGCTTAGCCGACGGGTATAGCAATCAGCCCCAGCATTTT.

The V call is TRBV20-1, the J call TRBJ2-5; D unclear. Germline CDR1 reads DFQATT; CDR2 reads SNEGSKA (reference sequence). V dropped 3 bases and J dropped 1 base, with 3 bases sitting between them. The CDR3 has 11 amino acids. This chain's CDR3 is CSARRQETQYF. The CDR3 bases are TGCAGTGCTAGGCGCCAAGAGACCCAGTACTTC.